Below are 20 T cell receptor beta chains sequenced from a single sample in a study of blood T cell repertoires in COVID-19. Sequenced by immunoSEQ multiplex PCR; TCRdb stores in-frame clones only, minus some. The data hold some 120,000 clones, with more than 70% observed a single time. The sample was peripheral blood. These receptors were taken from a woman aged 25 to 39 who had recovered from COVID-19.

This clone has a count of ten or more. The chain has TRBV11-3 and TRBJ2-3; 14 nucleotides agree with TRBD2. Trimming at V came to 1 base and at J to 12 bases, leaving 15 bases not matched to a gene. Per the germline V gene, CDR1 is SGHNT and CDR2 is YENEEA. This CDR3 has 18 residues. The CDR3 DNA follows: TGTGCCAGCAGCTTAGGGATGGGACTAGCGGGAGACCGTGACTTCCAGTATTTT. It yields the protein CASSLGMGLAGDRDFQYF.

This clone came up once. The rearrangement joins TRBV7-3 to TRBJ2-3; 12 nucleotides align to TRBD2. Germline V lookup: CDR1 SGHTA, CDR2 FQGTGA. The V segment lost 0 bases and the J segment 4 bases; nucleotides outside the gene matches: 5. The CDR3 runs to 17 residues. CDR3 region: CASSLTTSGSIADTQYF. CDR3 DNA: TGTGCCAGCAGCTTAACGACTAGCGGGAGCATCGCAGATACGCAGTATTTT.

This clone has a single count. This chain uses TRBV12-3 or TRBV12-4 with TRBJ1-2; 8 bases align to TRBD1. The CDR3 runs to 13 residues. Trimming removed 5 bases from V and 7 bases from J; junction bases left unmatched: 6. The chain's CDR3 is CASSKTGDGGYTF. The CDR3 DNA reads TGTGCCAGCAGTAAGACAGGGGATGGTGGCTACACCTTC.

The V gene is TRBV18, the J gene TRBJ1-2; D ambiguous. V was cut by 5 bases and J by 14 bases, with 15 bases left in between. Germline loops: CDR1 KGHSH, CDR2 LQKENI. The CDR3 contains 11 residues. CDR3 sequence: CASSSTGEDTF. DNA of the CDR3: TGTGCCAGCTCATCGACGGGAGAGGATACCTTC.

This clone was seen just once. The chain recombines TRBV4-1 with TRBJ2-1; no definite D call. This CDR3 has 12 amino acids. V was clipped by 3 bases and J by 7 bases, with 7 bases between them. Germline V gives CDR1 MGHRA, CDR2 YSYEKL. Here the CDR3 DNA reads TGCGCCAGCAGCCAGGCGGAGAATGAGCAGTTCTTC. Translated: CASSQAENEQFF.

A few counts support this clone. The chain carries TRBV7-8 and TRBJ1-6, with unresolved D. CDR1 SGHVS and CDR2 FQNEAQ come from the germline V gene. This CDR3 comprises 12 residues. The V end was cut by 3 bases, the J end by 5 bases, with 2 bases between. The DNA of the CDR3 is TGTGCCAGCAGCTTCAATAATTCACCCCTCCACTTT. As protein: CASSFNNSPLHF.

The V call is TRBV7-9, the J call TRBJ2-1, with 8 bases lining up with TRBD2. The CDR3 totals 14 residues. CDR1 SEHNR and CDR2 FQNEAQ come from the germline V gene (reference sequence). The V segment lost 1 base and the J segment 7 bases; nucleotides outside the gene matches: 3. The CDR3 region has the DNA TGTGCCAGCAGCTTAGGGGCTAGCGGGAATGAGCAGTTCTTC. Translating it yields CASSLGASGNEQFF.

This clone was observed at least ten times. This rearrangement joins TRBV5-1 to TRBJ1-2, with TRBD1 as a possible D gene (6 bases). Germline CDR1 reads SGHRS; CDR2 reads YFSETQ. Trimming cost V 0 bases and J 4 bases, with 10 bases left between them. The CDR3 consists of 14 residues. The CDR3 bases are TGCGCCAGCAGCTTGGAGGGGGTACGCTATGGCTACACCTTC. Translating it yields CASSLEGVRYGYTF.

The chain employs TRBV6-6 and TRBJ2-1, with TRBD2 matching 12 bases. From germline, CDR1 is MNHNY and CDR2 SVGAGI (reference sequence). The CDR3 covers 16 residues. Losses at the gene ends were 0 bases for V and 9 bases for J; bases not matched to a gene: 6. The chain's CDR3 is CASSYSRASGRGEQFF. CDR3 bases: TGTGCCAGCAGTTACTCACGGGCTAGCGGGAGGGGTGAGCAGTTCTTC.

This clone was seen only a few times. V usage is TRBV7-2 and J usage is TRBJ1-3; perhaps TRBD1 as D (6 bases). Per germline, CDR1 SGHTA and CDR2 FQGNSA. The CDR3 has 15 residues. V was trimmed by 5 bases and J by 0 bases, leaving 11 bases between them. CDR3 coding DNA: TGTGCCAGCAGCCCCGGACAGACCTCTGGAAACACCATATATTTT. It codes for CASSPGQTSGNTIYF.

A note on this clone: Compared with germline, one end of the junction differs, possibly owing to a read error. The rearrangement uses TRBV15 and TRBJ2-2; 8 positions match TRBD1. This CDR3 is 15 amino acids long. The germline V gene has CDR1 LNHNV and CDR2 YYDKDF (reference sequence). CDR3 in amino acids: CATSGDRGWAGELFF. The CDR3 DNA reads as TGTGCCACCAGCGGAGACAGGGGTTGGGCCGGGGAGCTGTTTTTT.

The chain couples TRBV5-1 to TRBJ2-5, with 10 nucleotides matching TRBD2. This CDR3 has 17 amino acids. Germline loops: CDR1 SGHRS, CDR2 YFSETQ. V was clipped by 2 bases and J by 5 bases; unmatched bases: 12. CDR3 sequence (DNA): TGCGCCAGCAGCTTTACTAGCGGGAAAAGGGGAGGGGAGACCCAGTACTTC. It yields the protein CASSFTSGKRGGETQYF.

This clone has a count of ten or more. This chain joins TRBV10-3 and TRBJ2-1; TRBD1 might be the D (5 bases). V lost 7 bases, J lost 9 bases, and 16 bases lay in between. Looked up from germline, CDR1 is ENHRY and CDR2 is SYGVKD. The CDR3 totals 13 residues. This CDR3 reads CAIKPLVRAEQFF. CDR3 nucleotides: TGTGCCATCAAGCCCCTAGTCAGGGCTGAGCAGTTCTTC.

This clone was picked up a small number of times. The chain carries TRBV18 and TRBJ2-1; 7 bases agree with TRBD1. The CDR3 totals 16 residues. V shed 0 bases, J shed 3 bases, and the junction held 5 bases outside the gene matches. Per germline, CDR1 KGHSH and CDR2 LQKENI. As DNA, the CDR3 is TGTGCCAGCTCACCACCCCAGCGACAGGGCTACAATGAGCAGTTCTTC. Translated, it gives CASSPPQRQGYNEQFF. The variable domain in full, completed from reference TRBV18 and TRBJ2-1, reads NAGVMQNPRHLVRRRGQEARLRCSPMKGHSHVYWYRQLPEEGLKFMVYLQKENIIDESGMPKERFSAEFPKEGPSILRIQQVVRGDSAAYFCASSPPQRQGYNEQFFGPGTRLTVL.

The chain employs TRBV13 and TRBJ1-1, with 8 positions matching TRBD1. Germline V gene sequence: CDR1 PRHDT, CDR2 FYEKMQ (reference sequence). The CDR3 covers 15 residues. V was clipped by 4 bases and J by 4 bases; unmatched bases: 8. CDR3 sequence reads: CASSSGQGGSTEAFF. The DNA of the CDR3 is TGTGCCAGCAGCTCCGGACAGGGAGGATCCACTGAAGCTTTCTTT.

The CDR3 bases are TGTGCCAGCAGCCCGGGACTAGCGGGAGGGCCTAAGAATGAGCAGTTCTTC. Encoded protein: CASSPGLAGGPKNEQFF. This chain links TRBV4-2 with TRBJ2-1; TRBD2 aligns across 16 bases. The trim removed 4 bases at V and 7 bases at J, leaving 7 bases unmatched. The CDR3 runs to 17 residues. Per the germline V gene, CDR1 is LGHNA and CDR2 is YNFKEQ.

The J gene is TRBJ1-3, the V gene TRBV18; no definite D call. CDR1 and CDR2 from the germline V gene are KGHSH and LQKENI. The CDR3 sequence is 14 residues long. Trimming removed 0 bases at V and 1 base at J, with 4 bases between. CDR3 protein: CASSPPLSGNTIYF. CDR3 nucleotide sequence: TGTGCCAGCTCACCACCCCTTTCTGGAAACACCATATATTTT.

The chain is built from TRBV7-9 and TRBJ1-2; no clear D gene. Between the trimmed V and J ends, which lost 5 bases and 1 base, there was a span of 8 bases. Germline assignment: CDR1 SEHNR and CDR2 FQNEAQ (reference sequence). The CDR3 is made up of 13 amino acids. The CDR3 loop is CASSETLNYGYTF. DNA for the CDR3: TGTGCCAGCAGCGAGACACTTAACTATGGCTACACCTTC.

The V and J genes are TRBV5-4 and TRBJ2-5; TRBD2 matches 9 bases. V lost 4 bases and J lost 5; bases outside the gene matches: 9. The CDR3 covers 15 residues. In germline, CDR1 is SGHNT, CDR2 YYREEE (reference sequence). This CDR3 is CASSGGTSSRETQYF. The CDR3 nucleotides are TGTGCCAGCAGCGGAGGGACTAGCTCGAGGGAGACCCAGTACTTC. The full variable domain, its missing parts supplied by reference TRBV5-4 and TRBJ2-5, is ETGVTQSPTHLIKTRGQQVTLRCSSQSGHNTVSWYQQALGQGPQFIFQYYREEENGRGNFPPRFSGLQFPNYSSELNVNALELDDSALYLCASSGGTSSRETQYFGPGTRLLVL.

Points on this clone: Distinct nucleotide sequences in the sample also encode this CDR3. The chain combines TRBV7-2 with TRBJ1-6; D gene ambiguous. This CDR3 is built from 15 residues. V was trimmed by 5 bases and J by 9 bases, leaving 17 bases between them. The germline gives CDR1 SGHTA, CDR2 FQGNSA. The CDR3: CASSPRTGDGSPLHF. CDR3 in DNA: TGTGCCAGCAGCCCGAGGACTGGAGATGGTTCACCCCTCCACTTT.